These 10 T cell receptor beta chains originate from one sample sequenced in a study of shared clonotypes between healthy human individuals. The repertoire was sequenced with immunoSEQ multiplex PCR; TCRdb's copy has only in-frame clones and lacks some. The sample lists 2,100,000 or so clones; under 97% were seen once. Source material: naive CD4+ T cells sorted from blood. Indicated subset: CD45RA+ positively selected. The receptors were gathered from a man aged 18 to 30 in good health.

This clone was detected once. This chain uses TRBV7-9 with TRBJ2-2, with D tentatively TRBD1 (7 bases). V was trimmed by 5 bases and J by 2 bases, leaving 15 bases between them. Germline-derived CDR1 and CDR2 are SEHNR and FQNEAQ (reference sequence). This CDR3 is 16 amino acids long. The CDR3 sequence: CASSPGTAGNTGELFF. CDR3 nucleotides: TGTGCCAGCAGCCCAGGGACAGCGGGTAACACCGGGGAGCTGTTTTTT.

This clone has a single count. The V gene is TRBV6-1, the J gene TRBJ1-1; TRBD1 might be the D (6 bases). The CDR3 consists of 12 residues. Germline V gene lookup returns CDR1 MNHNS and CDR2 SASEGT. V was shortened by 8 bases and J by 10 bases, with 17 bases between the two germline ends. Here the CDR3 DNA reads TGTGCCAGCCGCAGCGAGAGCAGGGGAGCTTTCTTT. It codes for CASRSESRGAFF.

The chain joins TRBV15 to TRBJ2-2, with D unclear. V gave up 5 bases and J gave up 3 bases, with 4 bases separating them. The CDR3 runs to 12 residues. Germline lookup yields CDR1 LNHNV and CDR2 YYDKDF (reference sequence). The chain's CDR3 is CATSEYTGELFF. DNA for the CDR3: TGTGCCACCAGCGAGTACACCGGGGAGCTGTTTTTT. The variable domain in full, completed from reference TRBV15 and TRBJ2-2, reads DAMVIQNPRYQVTQFGKPVTLSCSQTLNHNVMYWYQQKSSQAPKLLFHYYDKDFNNEADTPDNFQSRRPNTSFCFLDIRSPGLGDTAMYLCATSEYTGELFFGEGSRLTVL.

This chain connects TRBV6-5 to TRBJ2-5; D ambiguous. The ends were cut back, 8 bases at V and 4 bases at J, with 11 bases in the middle. The V gene's germline CDR1 is MNHEY and CDR2 SVGAGI. The CDR3 length is 12 residues. This CDR3 reads CASRQPPETQYF. The CDR3 DNA reads as TGTGCCAGCCGCCAGCCCCCAGAGACCCAGTACTTC.

This chain uses TRBV14 with TRBJ2-6; no clear D gene. Trimming removed 0 bases from V and 1 base from J, with 13 bases in between. CDR3 size: 18 residues. Germline V gives CDR1 SGHDN, CDR2 FVKESK. CDR3 region: CASSQDGVRASGANVLTF. Written as DNA, the CDR3 is TGTGCCAGCAGCCAAGATGGGGTCCGCGCTTCTGGGGCCAACGTCCTGACTTTC. Based on the CDR3 plus reference TRBV14 and TRBJ2-6, the full variable domain is EAGVTQFPSHSVIEKGQTVTLRCDPISGHDNLYWYRRVMGKEIKFLLHFVKESKQDESGMPNNRFLAERTGGTYSTLKVQPAELEDSGVYFCASSQDGVRASGANVLTFGAGSRLTVL.

The rearrangement uses TRBV5-6 and TRBJ1-2; 11 positions match TRBD1. The length of the CDR3 is 15 residues. V trimming: 4 bases; J trimming: 1 base; junction bases outside the gene matches: 3. Germline assignment: CDR1 SGHDT and CDR2 YYEEEE. CDR3 sequence (DNA): TGTGCCAGCAGCCGGGACAGGGGGATTAACTATGGCTACACCTTC. Protein sequence: CASSRDRGINYGYTF.

This chain joins TRBV5-1 and TRBJ2-7; 7 bases match TRBD1. The CDR3 is made up of 15 amino acids. Germline V CDR1 and CDR2: SGHRS, YFSETQ. V shed 3 bases and J 2 bases; nucleotides not matched to a gene: 8. The CDR3 here is CASSSGTDGPYEQYF. The CDR3 DNA sequence: TGCGCCAGCAGCTCAGGGACAGACGGGCCCTACGAGCAGTACTTC.

Worth noting for this clone: Other DNA sequences in this sample translate to the same CDR3. The chain employs TRBV30 and TRBJ1-6; possibly TRBD1 for D (6 bases). The ends were cut back, 0 bases at V and 7 bases at J, with 10 bases in the middle. CDR1 and CDR2 from the germline V gene are GTSNPN and SVGIG (reference sequence). There are 14 residues in the CDR3. CDR3 bases: TGTGCCTGGAGTGTATTACAGGGAAATTCACCCCTCCACTTT. Encoded protein: CAWSVLQGNSPLHF.

The chain recombines TRBV18 with TRBJ1-2; TRBD1 matches at 12 bases. CDR1 is KGHSH and CDR2 is LQKENI in the germline V gene. V gave up 5 bases and J gave up 4 bases; unmatched junction bases: 5. The CDR3 covers 15 residues. The CDR3: CASSTGTGGLYGYTF. CDR3 bases: TGTGCCAGCTCAACCGGGACAGGGGGCCTCTATGGCTACACCTTC.

The V gene is TRBV2, the J gene TRBJ1-5; tentatively, D is TRBD1 (5 bases). The CDR3 runs 14 residues. Trimming removed 6 bases from V and 3 bases from J, with 12 bases in between. In germline, CDR1 is SNHLY, CDR2 FYNNEI. The CDR3 DNA sequence: TGTGCCAGCAGACCGGGACGGATCAATCAGCCCCAGCATTTT. Translated, it gives CASRPGRINQPQHF. The complete variable domain, with remaining parts taken from reference TRBV2 and TRBJ1-5, reads EPEVTQTPSHQVTQMGQEVILRCVPISNHLYFYWYRQILGQKVEFLVSFYNNEISEKSEIFDDQFSVERPDGSNFTLKIRSTKLEDSAMYFCASRPGRINQPQHFGDGTRLSIL.